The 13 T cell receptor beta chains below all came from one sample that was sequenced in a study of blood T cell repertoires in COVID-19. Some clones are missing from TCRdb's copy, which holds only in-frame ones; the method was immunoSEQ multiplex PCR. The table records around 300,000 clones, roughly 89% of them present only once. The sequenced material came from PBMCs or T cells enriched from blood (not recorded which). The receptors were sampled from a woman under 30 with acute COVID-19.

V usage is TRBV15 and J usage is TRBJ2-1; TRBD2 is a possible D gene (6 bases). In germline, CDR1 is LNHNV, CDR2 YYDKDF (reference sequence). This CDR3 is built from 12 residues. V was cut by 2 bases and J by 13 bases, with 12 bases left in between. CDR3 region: CATSRSGTVQFF. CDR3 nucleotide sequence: TGTGCCACCAGCAGATCCGGGACTGTCCAGTTCTTC. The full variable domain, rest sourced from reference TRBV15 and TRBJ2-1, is DAMVIQNPRYQVTQFGKPVTLSCSQTLNHNVMYWYQQKSSQAPKLLFHYYDKDFNNEADTPDNFQSRRPNTSFCFLDIRSPGLGDTAMYLCATSRSGTVQFFGPGTRLTVL.

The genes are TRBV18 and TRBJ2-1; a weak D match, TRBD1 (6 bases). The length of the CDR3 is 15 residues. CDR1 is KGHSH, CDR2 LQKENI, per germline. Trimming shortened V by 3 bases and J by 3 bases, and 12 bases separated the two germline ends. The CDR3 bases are TGTGCCAGCTCACCCGGGGAAGGGGGCTACAATGAGCAGTTCTTC. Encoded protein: CASSPGEGGYNEQFF.

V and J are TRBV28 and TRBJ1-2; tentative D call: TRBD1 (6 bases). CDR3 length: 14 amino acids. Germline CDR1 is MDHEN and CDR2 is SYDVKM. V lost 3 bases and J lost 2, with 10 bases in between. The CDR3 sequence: CASSFARGNYGYTF. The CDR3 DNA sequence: TGTGCCAGCAGTTTCGCCAGGGGCAACTATGGCTACACCTTC.

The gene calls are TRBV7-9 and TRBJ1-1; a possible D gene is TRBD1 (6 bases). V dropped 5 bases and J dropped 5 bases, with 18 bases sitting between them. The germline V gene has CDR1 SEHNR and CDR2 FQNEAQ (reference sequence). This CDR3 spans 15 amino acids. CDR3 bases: TGTGCCAGCAGCCCGAACCTACAGGGATCAACTGAAGCTTTCTTT. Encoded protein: CASSPNLQGSTEAFF.

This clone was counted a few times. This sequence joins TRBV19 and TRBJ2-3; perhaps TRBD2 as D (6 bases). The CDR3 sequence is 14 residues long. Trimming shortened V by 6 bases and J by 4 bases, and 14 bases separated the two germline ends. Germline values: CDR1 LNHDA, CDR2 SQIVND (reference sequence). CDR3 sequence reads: CASRPPSGADTQYF. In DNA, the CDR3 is TGTGCCAGTAGACCCCCCTCGGGAGCAGATACGCAGTATTTT.

DNA of the CDR3: TGTGCCAGTAGTATAGGGAGGGGATCTGAAGCTTTCTTT. The encoded protein is CASSIGRGSEAFF. The V gene is TRBV19, the J gene TRBJ1-1, with D perhaps matching TRBD1 (5 bases). Trimming removed 1 base from V and 6 bases from J, with 9 bases in between. CDR3 length: 13 amino acids. Germline loops: CDR1 LNHDA, CDR2 SQIVND (reference sequence).

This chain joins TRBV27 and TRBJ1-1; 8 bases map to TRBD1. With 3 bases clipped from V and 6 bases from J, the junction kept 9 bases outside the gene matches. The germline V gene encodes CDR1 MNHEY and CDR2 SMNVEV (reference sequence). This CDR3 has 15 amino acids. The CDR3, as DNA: TGTGCCAGCAGTTTGATTACAGGGGGACGCCCTGAAGCTTTCTTT. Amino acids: CASSLITGGRPEAFF.

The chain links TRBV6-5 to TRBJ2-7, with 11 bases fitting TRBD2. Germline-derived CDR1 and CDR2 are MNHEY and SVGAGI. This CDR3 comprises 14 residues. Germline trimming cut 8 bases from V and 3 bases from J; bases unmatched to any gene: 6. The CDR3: CASYPGLAVYEQYF. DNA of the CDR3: TGTGCCAGCTATCCGGGACTAGCGGTCTACGAGCAGTACTTC.

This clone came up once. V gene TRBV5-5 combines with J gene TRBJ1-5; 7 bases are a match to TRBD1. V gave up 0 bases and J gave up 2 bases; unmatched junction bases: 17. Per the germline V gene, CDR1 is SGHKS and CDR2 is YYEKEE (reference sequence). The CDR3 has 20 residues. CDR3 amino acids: CASSLVLRQGDVKGNQPQHF. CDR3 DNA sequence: TGTGCCAGCAGCTTGGTGCTAAGGCAGGGGGATGTCAAAGGCAATCAGCCCCAGCATTTT.

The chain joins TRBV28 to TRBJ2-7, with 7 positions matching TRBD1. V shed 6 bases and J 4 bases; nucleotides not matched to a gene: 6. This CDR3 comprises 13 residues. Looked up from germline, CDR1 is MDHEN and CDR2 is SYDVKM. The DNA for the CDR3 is TGTGCCAGCAGCAAGGGGGCGGCGTACGAGCAGTACTTC. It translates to CASSKGAAYEQYF. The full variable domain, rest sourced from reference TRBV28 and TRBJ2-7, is DVKVTQSSRYLVKRTGEKVFLECVQDMDHENMFWYRQDPGLGLRLIYFSYDVKMKEKGDIPEGYSVSREKKERFSLILESASTNQTSMYLCASSKGAAYEQYFGPGTRLTVT.

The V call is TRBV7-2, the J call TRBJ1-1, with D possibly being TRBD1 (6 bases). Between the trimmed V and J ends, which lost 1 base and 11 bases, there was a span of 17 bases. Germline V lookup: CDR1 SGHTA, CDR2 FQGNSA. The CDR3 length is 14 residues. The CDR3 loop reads CASSLVVGTWYAFF. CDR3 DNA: TGTGCCAGCAGCTTAGTCGTAGGGACATGGTATGCTTTCTTT.

This CDR3 is CASSLVSTSYEQYF. CDR3 in DNA: TGTGCCAGCAGTTTAGTGTCTACCTCCTACGAGCAGTACTTC. The chain joins TRBV27 to TRBJ2-7; D unclear. The CDR3 consists of 14 residues. Trimming cost V 2 bases and J 0 bases, with 8 bases left between them. Germline V CDR1 and CDR2: MNHEY, SMNVEV (reference sequence).

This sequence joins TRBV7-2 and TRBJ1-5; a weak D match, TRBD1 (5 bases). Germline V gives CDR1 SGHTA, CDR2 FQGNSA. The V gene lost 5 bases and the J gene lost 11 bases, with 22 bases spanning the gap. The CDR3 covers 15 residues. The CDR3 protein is CASSRDAGVPRTQHF. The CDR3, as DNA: TGTGCCAGCAGCCGGGACGCGGGGGTGCCCCGGACCCAGCATTTT.